Here is one T cell receptor (beta chain) with its context. Source study methods: Amplification of reference gene primers was used by the study to estimate nucleated cell counts. Repertoires were generated with immunoSEQ multiplex PCR, while TCRdb's copy carries only in-frame clones and drops some. Clone size and the V and J calls come from that table; the DNA yielded D and trimming. In the table there are 95,000 to 110,000 clones, 89% of which are singletons. The sample is drawn from a study of blood T cell repertoires in COVID-19. For the study at large: T cells, B-cell-depleted T cells, or PBMCs provided the cDNA or gDNA that served as material.

The ends lost 3 bases at V and 2 bases at J; junction bases unmatched: 17. Germline V gives CDR1 KGHSH, CDR2 LQKENI. The CDR3 covers 20 residues. This TCR was sampled from a woman aged 55 to 70 with acute or convalescent COVID-19. The rearrangement joins TRBV18 to TRBJ2-5; the match to TRBD2 covers 11 bases. The sequencing input was peripheral blood. CDR3 loop: CASSPRGPGLAGLPQETQYF. CDR3 DNA: TGTGCCAGCTCACCCCGCGGGCCCGGACTAGCGGGCTTACCTCAAGAGACCCAGTACTTC.